This TCR beta chain was obtained from a study of blood T cell repertoires in COVID-19 (dated by TCRdb to 2020 to 2022). Regarding the research as a whole: Samples covering the acute and convalescent phases of COVID-19 were provided by collaborators in the United States, Italy and Spain. HLA class I and class II types, where available, came from metadata supplied by the sample provider rather than from assay-based typing. Nearly every sample came with metadata listing a de-identified subject ID, COVID-19 status, age in years and sex. Samples were obtained from the ongoing ImmuneRACE study (first 160 participants) and from over 1,000 subjects provided by 6 global collaborators. The repertoires were released in a freely available public database intended as a resource for research on the immune response to SARS-CoV-2. The material from the prospective study consisted of cDNA or gDNA derived from T cells, B-cell-depleted T cells, or PBMCs. Subjects who had been exposed to COVID-19, were actively infected with it, or had recovered from it provided the deeply sampled blood TCRbeta repertoires that made up the dataset. The paper as a whole reports these results and caveats: How much clinical and demographic metadata was included differed by source and by participant, and the metadata was provided uncurated.

Samples from volunteer blood donors who had recovered from COVID-19 were contributed by a second Seattle source. The collaborating institutions used their own protocols to collect whole blood in K2EDTA tubes. Collaborator samples were shipped for TCRbeta analysis as frozen whole blood, isolated PBMCs, or DNA extracted from either sample type. Including cysteine and phenylalanine, the CDR3 has 15 amino acids. Here the CDR3 DNA is all that survives: 45 bases in frame from base 1. The germline V gene (reference sequence) sets CDR1 to SSHAT and CDR2 to FNYEAQ. TCRbeta CDR3 regions were amplified from genomic DNA using the immunoSEQ Assay, a bias-controlled multiplex PCR. Turning to the authors' computational methods: Nucleated cell counts per sample were estimated from amplification of reference gene primers within the assay. To quantify the absolute abundance of each unique TCRbeta CDR3 rearrangement, sequence reads were collapsed and filtered. For each sample, productive Simpson clonality was calculated as the square root of Simpson's diversity index across productive rearrangements. Held by TCRdb, this immuneACCESS table contains in-frame sequences only and omits some clones. Under half of the omission traces to an unresolved V gene where checked; the cause of the rest is unknown. V, J and clone size were drawn from that table, and D and trimming were deduced from the DNA. In all, the sample holds some 290,000 clones, and about nine tenths of those were seen once. The top ten hold about 2% of the sample.

In regard to this clone: This receptor's antigen is unknown. At one end the junction does not follow the germline gene, possibly because of a read error.

The TCR comes from a woman aged 45-60 years who had recovered from COVID-19. The V gene is TRBV7-7 and the J gene is TRBJ2-1, with 7 central nucleotides matching TRBD2. Source material: peripheral blood. The nucleotides read TGTGCTAGCAGCCCAGCGGGGAGCTCCTACAATGAGCAGTTCTTC. Its translation reads: CASSPAGSSYNEQFF.